One and the same sample provided the 27 T cell receptor beta chains below, sequenced in a study of T cell changes during pregnancy in multiple sclerosis (dated by TCRdb to the late 2010s). Libraries were made using the immunoSEQ multiplex PCR assay. TCRdb took this table from immuneACCESS and kept in-frame rearrangements with V and J called. Such tables lack part of the clones; where checked against another copy, unresolved V genes explain under half of the gap, and the rest is unexplained. This sample has over 70,000 clones in its table, and 94% of those were observed once. Approximately 2.2% of the sample is taken by the ten largest. Sequencing used peripheral blood, obtained in the third trimester of pregnancy. Receptors originate from a female donor with multiple sclerosis, enrolled in a pregnancy study.

V and J are TRBV30 and TRBJ2-2; D is ambiguous. V was pared by 5 bases and J by 1 base, with 8 bases between. The germline gives CDR1 GTSNPN, CDR2 SVGIG (reference sequence). The CDR3 contains 13 residues. The CDR3 bases are TGTGCCTGGCGTACACAGAACACCGGGGAGCTGTTTTTT. Translated: CAWRTQNTGELFF.

CDR3 protein: CAWSKSQGAARGYTF. In DNA, the CDR3 is TGTGCCTGGAGTAAATCCCAGGGGGCGGCTCGTGGCTACACCTTC. This chain uses TRBV30 with TRBJ1-2, with 8 positions matching TRBD1. The CDR3 is 15 amino acids. The V and J ends lost 2 bases and 7 bases, in that order; junction bases with no gene match: 12. From germline, CDR1 is GTSNPN and CDR2 SVGIG (reference sequence). The entire variable domain, with the rest obtained from reference TRBV30 and TRBJ1-2, is as follows: SQTIHQWPATLVQPVGSPLSLECTVEGTSNPNLYWYRQAAGRGLQLLFYSVGIGQISSEVPQNLSASRPQDRQFILSSKKLLLSDSGFYLCAWSKSQGAARGYTFGSGTRLTVV.

This rearrangement joins TRBV2 to TRBJ2-1; a weak D match, TRBD1 (7 bases). Germline V gives CDR1 SNHLY, CDR2 FYNNEI. With 3 bases removed from V and 10 bases from J, the gap between germline ends came to 16 bases. The CDR3 consists of 14 residues. CDR3 protein: CASSDTRRGQEQFF. The DNA for the CDR3 is TGTGCCAGCAGTGACACGAGGAGGGGGCAAGAGCAGTTCTTC.

V usage is TRBV5-1 and J usage is TRBJ2-7; possibly TRBD2 for D (6 bases). The CDR3 spans 15 residues. CDR1 SGHRS and CDR2 YFSETQ come from the germline V gene. V lost 0 bases to trimming and J lost 5 bases, with 15 bases between them. CDR3 loop: CASSLAGGGTHEQYF. In nucleotides, the CDR3 is TGCGCCAGCAGCTTGGCCGGGGGAGGCACCCACGAGCAGTACTTC.

This clone was seen only once. V is TRBV30 and J is TRBJ1-3; TRBD1 might be the D (6 bases). The CDR3 contains 19 residues. Per the germline V gene, CDR1 is GTSNPN and CDR2 is SVGIG (reference sequence). V lost 0 bases and J 0 bases, leaving 21 bases between the germline ends. CDR3 nucleotides: TGTGCCTGGAGTGTAGTGTTCCAGGGGCCCCTGATCTCTGGAAACACCATATATTTT. Translation: CAWSVVFQGPLISGNTIYF. Drawing the rest from reference TRBV30 and TRBJ1-3, the complete variable domain is SQTIHQWPATLVQPVGSPLSLECTVEGTSNPNLYWYRQAAGRGLQLLFYSVGIGQISSEVPQNLSASRPQDRQFILSSKKLLLSDSGFYLCAWSVVFQGPLISGNTIYFGEGSWLTVV.

This clone was observed a handful of times. The CDR3 DNA reads as TGCAGTGCCCGCGGGGGTTCCGCTTTCTTT. Translation: CSARGGSAFF. The chain employs TRBV20-1 and TRBJ1-1; TRBD1 might be the D (5 bases). The CDR3 length is 10 residues. The germline V gene has CDR1 DFQATT and CDR2 SNEGSKA (reference sequence). V was clipped by 6 bases and J by 11 bases, with 13 bases between them.

The rearrangement uses TRBV7-6 and TRBJ2-7, with 9 bases lining up with TRBD1. Germline assignment: CDR1 SGHVS and CDR2 FNYEAQ. The CDR3 sequence is 15 residues long. V lost 1 base to trimming and J lost 5 bases; unmatched junction nucleotides: 6. The DNA of the CDR3 is TGTGCCAGCAGCTTAGACAGGGGGCGAGGACACGAGCAGTACTTC. Protein sequence: CASSLDRGRGHEQYF.

The chain recombines TRBV19 with TRBJ2-7; 11 bases line up with TRBD1. Germline CDR1 is LNHDA and CDR2 is SQIVND (reference sequence). The CDR3 has 15 residues. The trim removed 5 bases at V and 9 bases at J, leaving 12 bases unmatched. CDR3 DNA: TGTGCCAGTAGTCCCGAGGGACAGGGGGGCTTCGGGCAGTACTTC. Protein: CASSPEGQGGFGQYF.

The chain joins TRBV5-1 to TRBJ2-1; TRBD1 is a possible D gene (5 bases). Germline CDR1 SGHRS, CDR2 YFSETQ. Trimming left V 4 bases short and J 7 bases short, with 21 bases between. There are 16 residues in the CDR3. The CDR3 region has the DNA TGCGCCAGCAGCCTTAGTGCCCAGGGCCTCGGAAATGAGCAGTTCTTC. It is translated as CASSLSAQGLGNEQFF.

This chain connects TRBV27 to TRBJ1-1; 7 nucleotides match TRBD1. Germline values: CDR1 MNHEY, CDR2 SMNVEV (reference sequence). CDR3 size: 13 residues. After removal of 5 bases from V and 4 bases from J, the junction contained 4 bases not matched to a gene. CDR3 protein: CASSNRGSTEAFF. CDR3 DNA sequence: TGTGCCAGCAGTAACAGGGGTAGCACTGAAGCTTTCTTT.

This sequence joins TRBV7-9 and TRBJ2-7; TRBD1 aligns across 9 bases. The CDR3 has 12 amino acids. Unmatched junction bases numbered 1, after V lost 8 bases and J lost 2 bases. The germline CDR1 and CDR2 sequences are SEHNR and FQNEAQ (reference sequence). DNA of the CDR3: TGTGCCAGCGGACAGGGGCCCTACGAGCAGTACTTC. Translated, it gives CASGQGPYEQYF.

The DNA of the CDR3 is TGTGCCAGCAGCCCAGGGACAGCAACTAATGAAAAACTGTTTTTT. Amino acids: CASSPGTATNEKLFF. The chain employs TRBV5-8 and TRBJ1-4, with 7 bases that match TRBD1. The J segment lost 0 bases and the V segment lost 4 bases, leaving 3 bases of the junction unmatched. The CDR3 extends over 15 amino acids. CDR1 and CDR2 (germline): SGHTS, YDEGEE.

The gene calls are TRBV4-3 and TRBJ1-2; possible D gene TRBD1, 5 bases. Between the trimmed V and J ends, which lost 4 bases and 8 bases, there was a span of 11 bases. The V gene's germline CDR1 is LGHNA and CDR2 YSLEER. This CDR3 has 12 residues. Written as DNA, the CDR3 is TGCGCCAGCAGCCCCGGAGGGGAGGGCTACACCTTC. Protein product: CASSPGGEGYTF.

The rearrangement uses TRBV7-2 and TRBJ1-2; D not certain. With 6 bases removed from V and 2 bases from J, the gap between germline ends came to 10 bases. In germline, CDR1 is SGHTA, CDR2 FQGNSA. This CDR3 has 13 amino acids. Here the CDR3 DNA reads TGTGCCAGCAGGGCAGGCTCGAACTATGGCTACACCTTC. Its protein product is CASRAGSNYGYTF.

CDR3 sequence: CASSFGIRDYGYTF. DNA of the CDR3: TGCGCCAGCAGCTTCGGGATACGGGACTATGGCTACACCTTC. This chain joins TRBV5-1 and TRBJ1-2; D is ambiguous. The CDR3 spans 14 residues. CDR1 SGHRS and CDR2 YFSETQ come from the germline V gene. V lost 2 bases, J lost 3 bases, and 11 bases lay in between.

V gene TRBV2 combines with J gene TRBJ1-5; 7 bases are shared with TRBD1. In germline, CDR1 is SNHLY, CDR2 FYNNEI. V was pared by 1 base and J by 5 bases, with 2 bases of the junction left unmatched. This CDR3 is built from 14 residues. The CDR3 DNA sequence: TGTGCCAGCAGTGAAGGGGGACAGTATCAGCCCCAGCATTTT. Translated, it gives CASSEGGQYQPQHF. Using reference TRBV2 and TRBJ1-5 for the parts outside the CDR3, the full variable domain is EPEVTQTPSHQVTQMGQEVILRCVPISNHLYFYWYRQILGQKVEFLVSFYNNEISEKSEIFDDQFSVERPDGSNFTLKIRSTKLEDSAMYFCASSEGGQYQPQHFGDGTRLSIL.

The chain carries TRBV4-3 and TRBJ2-5; 8 bases are a match to TRBD2. Looked up from germline, CDR1 is LGHNA and CDR2 is YSLEER. The CDR3 extends over 14 amino acids. V lost 5 bases, J lost 5 bases, and 7 bases stayed unmatched. The CDR3 protein is CASSSLGGDETQYF. The CDR3 region has the DNA TGCGCCAGCAGCTCCCTCGGGGGGGACGAGACCCAGTACTTC.

This chain connects TRBV5-1 to TRBJ2-1, with 10 nucleotides matching TRBD2. In germline, CDR1 is SGHRS, CDR2 YFSETQ. V shed 1 base and J 4 bases; nucleotides not matched to a gene: 2. The CDR3 is made up of 15 amino acids. For the CDR3, the DNA is TGCGCCAGCAGCTTGCTAGCGGGAGATTACAATGAGCAGTTCTTC. Amino acid sequence: CASSLLAGDYNEQFF.

The chain uses TRBV19 and TRBJ2-2, with 8 bases aligning to TRBD1. With V trimmed by 0 bases and J by 6 bases, 9 bases remained unmatched. Germline assignment: CDR1 LNHDA and CDR2 SQIVND (reference sequence). This CDR3 is built from 17 residues. CDR3 DNA: TGTGCCAGTAGTATAGATAGGACAGGGATGATCCCCGGGGAGCTGTTTTTT. Protein sequence: CASSIDRTGMIPGELFF.

The chain joins TRBV6-6 to TRBJ2-4, with TRBD2 matching over 7 bases. Germline V CDR1 and CDR2: MNHNY, SVGAGI (reference sequence). Trimming at V came to 5 bases and at J to 0 bases, leaving 7 bases not matched to a gene. The CDR3 loop spans 16 amino acids. This chain's CDR3 is CASSGSGSIAKNIQYF. As DNA, the CDR3 is TGTGCCAGCAGTGGTAGCGGGTCGATAGCCAAAAACATTCAGTACTTC.

This chain uses TRBV28 with TRBJ1-4; 10 nucleotides match TRBD1. The V and J ends lost 4 bases and 6 bases, in that order; junction bases with no gene match: 5. The CDR3 spans 15 residues. In germline, CDR1 is MDHEN, CDR2 SYDVKM. CDR3 in amino acids: CASSSPGTGDEKLFF. In nucleotides, the CDR3 is TGTGCCAGCAGTTCCCCCGGGACAGGGGATGAAAAACTGTTTTTT.

This chain uses TRBV7-2 with TRBJ2-4; weak D call: TRBD1 (7 bases). Germline loops: CDR1 SGHTA, CDR2 FQGNSA. V lost 2 bases to trimming and J lost 7 bases, with 15 bases between them. The CDR3 runs 15 residues. The CDR3 reads CASSLSGGGGNIQYF. The CDR3 DNA is TGTGCCAGCAGCTTAAGTGGAGGGGGCGGGAACATTCAGTACTTC.

The chain joins TRBV4-3 to TRBJ1-1; tentatively, D is TRBD1 (5 bases). Germline V lookup: CDR1 LGHNA, CDR2 YSLEER. V was clipped by 3 bases and J by 4 bases, with 15 bases between them. CDR3 length: 15 residues. CDR3 nucleotides: TGCGCCAGCAGCCAGGACACAGGCATTTCCACTGAAGCTTTCTTT. Its protein product is CASSQDTGISTEAFF.

The J gene is TRBJ1-4, the V gene TRBV2; 7 nucleotides align to TRBD1. CDR1 SNHLY and CDR2 FYNNEI come from the germline V gene. J gave up 6 bases and V 9 bases, and 7 bases lay outside the gene matches. The CDR3 contains 13 residues. CDR3 bases: TGTGCCAGTAGCCGGGACAGTTATGAAAAACTGTTTTTT. Its translation is CASSRDSYEKLFF.

The V gene is TRBV5-1, the J gene TRBJ1-1, with D tentatively TRBD1 (6 bases). This CDR3 region has 14 residues. V gave up 3 bases and J gave up 1 base, with 10 bases separating them. The V gene's germline CDR1 is SGHRS and CDR2 YFSETQ. This CDR3 reads CASSWGHSNTEAFF. The CDR3 coding sequence is TGCGCCAGCAGCTGGGGACACTCGAACACTGAAGCTTTCTTT.

The chain couples TRBV9 to TRBJ2-2; tentative D call: TRBD1 (5 bases). V lost 2 bases to trimming and J lost 6 bases, with 17 bases between them. The CDR3 is 16 residues long. CDR1 is SGDLS and CDR2 is YYNGEE in the germline V gene. CDR3 amino acids: CASSVKLVAGSGELFF. CDR3 DNA: TGTGCCAGCAGCGTTAAGTTGGTTGCAGGGTCCGGGGAGCTGTTTTTT.

The rearrangement uses TRBV28 and TRBJ2-1; weak D call: TRBD2 (6 bases). V shed 2 bases and J shed 7 bases, with 6 bases lying between them. The germline gives CDR1 MDHEN, CDR2 SYDVKM. The CDR3 extends over 12 amino acids. The CDR3 here is CASSLLANEQFF. CDR3 DNA: TGTGCCAGCAGTTTACTAGCGAATGAGCAGTTCTTC.